This TCR beta chain emerged from a study of OX40 agonist ivuxolimab in advanced cancers. Study-wide results and caveats: Patients who responded partially at 0.1-3.0 mg/kg showed clonal expansion ranking among the lowest.

Comments on this clone: Its target is unknown.

Clones were sequenced by immunoSEQ multiplex PCR, and TCRdb holds only the in-frame ones, with some missing. The table records more than 70,000 clones, 89% of them present only once. V lost 3 bases, J lost 10 bases, and 16 bases lay in between. The CDR3 is 14 residues long. CDR1 and CDR2 from the germline V gene are MNHEY and SMNVEV (reference sequence). The rearrangement uses TRBV27 and TRBJ2-1; the D is unclear. The starting material was CD4+ or CD8+ T cells sorted from blood, obtained in a trial of the OX40 agonist ivuxolimab. This receptor was identified in an adult with an advanced solid tumor such as melanoma, head and neck, liver or kidney cancer. CDR3 in amino acids: CASSFRLPLGEQFF. CDR3 nucleotides: TGTGCCAGCAGTTTCCGCCTCCCCCTGGGGGAGCAGTTCTTC.